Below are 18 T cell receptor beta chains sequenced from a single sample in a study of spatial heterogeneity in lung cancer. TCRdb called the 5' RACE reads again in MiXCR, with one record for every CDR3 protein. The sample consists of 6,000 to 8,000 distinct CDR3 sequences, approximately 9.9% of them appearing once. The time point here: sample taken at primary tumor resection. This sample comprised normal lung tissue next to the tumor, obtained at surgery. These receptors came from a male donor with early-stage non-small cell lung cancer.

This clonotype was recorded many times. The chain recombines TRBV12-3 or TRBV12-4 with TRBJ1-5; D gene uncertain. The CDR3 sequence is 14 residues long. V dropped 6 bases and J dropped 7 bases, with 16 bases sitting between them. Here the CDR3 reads CASRSRATGQPQHF. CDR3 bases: TGTGCCAGCAGGTCCCGGGCGACGGGGCAGCCCCAGCATTTT.

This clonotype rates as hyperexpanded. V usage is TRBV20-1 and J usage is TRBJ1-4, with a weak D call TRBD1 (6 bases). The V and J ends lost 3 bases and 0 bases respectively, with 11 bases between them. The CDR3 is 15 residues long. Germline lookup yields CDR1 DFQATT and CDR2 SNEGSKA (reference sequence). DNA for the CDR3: TGCAGTGCTAGGGACAGCGACTCAACTAATGAAAAACTGTTTTTT. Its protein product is CSARDSDSTNEKLFF.

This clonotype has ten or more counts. The CDR3 nucleotides read TGCGCCAGCAGCTCCGGAGGCGGGACGTCGGCGAATCCCCTCCACTTT. Its translation is CASSSGGGTSANPLHF. This chain links TRBV5-1 with TRBJ1-6; possible D gene TRBD1, 5 bases. The CDR3 has 16 residues. CDR1 and CDR2 (germline): SGHRS, YFSETQ. The V gene lost 3 bases and the J gene lost 13 bases, with 23 bases spanning the gap.

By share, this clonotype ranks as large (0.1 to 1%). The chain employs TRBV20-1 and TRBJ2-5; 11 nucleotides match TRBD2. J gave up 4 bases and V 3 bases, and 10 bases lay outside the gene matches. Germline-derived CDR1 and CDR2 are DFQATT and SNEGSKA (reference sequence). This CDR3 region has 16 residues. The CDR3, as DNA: TGCAGTGCTAGTACAGTCGGTAGCGGGAGGGCAGAGACCCAGTACTTC. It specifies CSASTVGSGRAETQYF.

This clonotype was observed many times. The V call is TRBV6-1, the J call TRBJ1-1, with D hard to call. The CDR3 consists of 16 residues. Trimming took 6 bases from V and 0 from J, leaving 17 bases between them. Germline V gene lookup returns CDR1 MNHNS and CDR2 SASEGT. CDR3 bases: TGTGCCAGCAGGTCGGGCGGGCAGCTAATGAACACTGAAGCTTTCTTT. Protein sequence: CASRSGGQLMNTEAFF.

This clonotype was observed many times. CDR3 nucleotide sequence: TGTGCCAGTAGTATACAGGGGAGAGGAACTGAAGCTTTCTTT. It is translated as CASSIQGRGTEAFF. J is TRBJ1-1 and V is TRBV19; the D gene is possibly TRBD1 (6 bases). Germline V gives CDR1 LNHDA, CDR2 SQIVND (reference sequence). CDR3 length: 14 residues. The V and J ends lost 2 bases and 5 bases respectively, with 12 bases between them.

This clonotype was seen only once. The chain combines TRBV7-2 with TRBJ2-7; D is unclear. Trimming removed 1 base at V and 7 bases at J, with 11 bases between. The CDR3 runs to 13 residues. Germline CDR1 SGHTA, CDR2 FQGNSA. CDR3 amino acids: CASSLGRMGEQYF. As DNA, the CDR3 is TGTGCCAGCAGCTTAGGGCGGATGGGGGAGCAGTACTTC.

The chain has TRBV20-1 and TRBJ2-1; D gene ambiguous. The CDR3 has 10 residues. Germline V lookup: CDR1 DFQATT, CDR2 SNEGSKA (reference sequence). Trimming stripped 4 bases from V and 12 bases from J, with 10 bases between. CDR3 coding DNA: TGCAGTGCTACAGAGGCTCGGCAGTTCTTC. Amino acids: CSATEARQFF.

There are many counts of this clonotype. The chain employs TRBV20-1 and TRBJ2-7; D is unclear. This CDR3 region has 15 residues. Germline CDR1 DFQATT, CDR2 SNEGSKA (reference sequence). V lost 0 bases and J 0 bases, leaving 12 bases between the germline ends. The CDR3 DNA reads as TGCAGTGCTAGAGATACAGCCCTGCTCTCCTACGAGCAGTACTTC. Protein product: CSARDTALLSYEQYF.

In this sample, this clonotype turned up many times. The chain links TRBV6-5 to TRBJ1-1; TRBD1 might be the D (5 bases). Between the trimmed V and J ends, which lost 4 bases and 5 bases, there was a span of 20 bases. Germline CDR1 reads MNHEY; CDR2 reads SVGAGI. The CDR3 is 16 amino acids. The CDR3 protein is CASSSTARGPGTEAFF. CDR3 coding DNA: TGTGCCAGCAGTTCCACGGCTCGAGGGCCAGGGACTGAAGCTTTCTTT.

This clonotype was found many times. CDR3 DNA sequence: TGCAGCGTTGAGACCGGCAGGGGGCCTGGGGGTGAGCAGTTCTTC. Its translation is CSVETGRGPGGEQFF. This sequence joins TRBV29-1 and TRBJ2-1, with TRBD1 matching 8 bases. V shed 3 bases and J 9 bases; nucleotides not matched to a gene: 13. The CDR3 consists of 15 residues. CDR1 is SQVTM and CDR2 is ANQGSEA in the germline V gene.

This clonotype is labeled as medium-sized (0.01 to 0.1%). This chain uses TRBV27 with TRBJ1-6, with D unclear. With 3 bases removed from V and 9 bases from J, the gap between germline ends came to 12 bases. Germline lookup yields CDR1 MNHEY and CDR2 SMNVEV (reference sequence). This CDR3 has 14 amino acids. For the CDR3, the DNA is TGTGCCAGCAGTTTGATCGTCAGCCTTTCACCCCTCCACTTT. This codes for CASSLIVSLSPLHF.

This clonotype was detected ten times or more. CDR3 sequence: CASSEYPGQGARETQYF. The DNA of the CDR3 is TGTGCCAGCAGTGAATACCCGGGACAGGGGGCTAGAGAGACCCAGTACTTC. This chain connects TRBV25-1 to TRBJ2-5; 12 nucleotides line up with TRBD1. The V segment lost 0 bases and the J segment 4 bases; nucleotides outside the gene matches: 6. Germline V CDR1 and CDR2: MGHDK, SYGVNS. The CDR3 is 17 amino acids.

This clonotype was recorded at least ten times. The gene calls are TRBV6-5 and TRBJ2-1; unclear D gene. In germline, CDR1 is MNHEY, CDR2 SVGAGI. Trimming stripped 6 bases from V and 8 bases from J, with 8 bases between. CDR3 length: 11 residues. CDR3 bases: TGTGCCAGCAGGGAGAATTATGAGCAGTTCTTC. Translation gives CASRENYEQFF.

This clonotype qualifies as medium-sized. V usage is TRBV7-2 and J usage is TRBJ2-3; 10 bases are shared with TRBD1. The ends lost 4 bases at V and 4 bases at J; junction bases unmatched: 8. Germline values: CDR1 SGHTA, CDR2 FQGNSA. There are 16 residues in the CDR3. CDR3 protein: CASSSRDRGWADTQYF. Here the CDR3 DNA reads TGTGCCAGCAGCTCCCGGGACAGGGGATGGGCAGATACGCAGTATTTT.

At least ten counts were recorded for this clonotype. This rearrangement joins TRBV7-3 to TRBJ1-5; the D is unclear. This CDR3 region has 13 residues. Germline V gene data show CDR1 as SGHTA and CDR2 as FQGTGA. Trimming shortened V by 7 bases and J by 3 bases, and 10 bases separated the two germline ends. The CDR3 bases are TGTGCCAGCATGAAGGGAGACAATCAGCCCCAGCATTTT. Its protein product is CASMKGDNQPQHF.

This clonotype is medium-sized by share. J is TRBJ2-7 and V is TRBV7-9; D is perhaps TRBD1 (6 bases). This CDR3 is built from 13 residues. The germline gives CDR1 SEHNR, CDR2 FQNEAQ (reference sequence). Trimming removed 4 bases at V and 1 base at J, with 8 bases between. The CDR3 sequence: CASSSDSSYEQYF. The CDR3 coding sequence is TGTGCCAGCAGCTCGGACAGTTCCTACGAGCAGTACTTC.

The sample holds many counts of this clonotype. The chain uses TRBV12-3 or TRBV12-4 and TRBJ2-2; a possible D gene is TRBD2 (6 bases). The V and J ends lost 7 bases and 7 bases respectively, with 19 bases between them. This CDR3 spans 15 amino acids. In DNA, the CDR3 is TGTGCCAGCACCCCCCAGGAGGTCGGGGGCGGGGAGCTGTTTTTT. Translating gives CASTPQEVGGGELFF.